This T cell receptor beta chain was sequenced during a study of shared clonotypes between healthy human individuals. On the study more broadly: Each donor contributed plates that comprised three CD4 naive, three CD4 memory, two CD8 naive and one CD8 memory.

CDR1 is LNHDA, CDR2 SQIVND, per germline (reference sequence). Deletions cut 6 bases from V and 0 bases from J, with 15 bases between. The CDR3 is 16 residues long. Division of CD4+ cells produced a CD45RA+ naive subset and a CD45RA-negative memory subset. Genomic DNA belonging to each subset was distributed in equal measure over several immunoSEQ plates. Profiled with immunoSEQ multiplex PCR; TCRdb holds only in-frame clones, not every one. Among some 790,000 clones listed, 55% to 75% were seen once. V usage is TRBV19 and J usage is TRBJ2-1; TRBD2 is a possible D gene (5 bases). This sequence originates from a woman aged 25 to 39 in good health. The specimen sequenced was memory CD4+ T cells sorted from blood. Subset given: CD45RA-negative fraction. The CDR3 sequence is CASSSTSGSSYNEQFF. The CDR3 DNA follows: TGTGCCAGTAGCAGCACGTCGGGGAGCTCCTACAATGAGCAGTTCTTC.